This TCR beta chain comes out of a study of cytomegalovirus exposure and HLA in healthy donors. The study's findings and limits: Some public TCRs appeared in many individuals, while most sequences were rare. Cytomegalovirus-associated TCR beta chains were listed, numbering 150 to 200.

The germline V and J ends were trimmed by 1 base and 14 bases, with 6 bases remaining between them. This CDR3 has 10 amino acids. The germline V gene has CDR1 GTSNPN and CDR2 SVGIG (reference sequence). The donors were healthy bone marrow donors. Primers for the PCR totalled 60 Vbeta and 13 Jbeta. Profiled with immunoSEQ multiplex PCR; TCRdb holds only in-frame clones, not every one. Of more than 95,000 clones in the sample, over 9.5% were seen once. Concerning this clone itself: Its antigen is unidentified.

Sequenced: PBMCs. The chain joins TRBV30 to TRBJ1-6, with unresolved D. This receptor was obtained from a woman under 30 in good health and CMV-seropositive. The CDR3 spells CAWSGPALHF. The CDR3 DNA reads as TGTGCCTGGAGTGGTCCGGCCCTCCACTTT.